The 26 T cell receptor beta chains reported below all come from one sample, sequenced in a study of liver allograft versus peripheral blood T cells. Across the whole study: Repertoires of T cell receptors in transplanted livers were compared with recipients' peripheral blood repertoires.

TCRdb ran MiXCR on the reads and lists one entry per CDR3 protein. This sample has about 14,000 distinct CDR3 sequences, with 20% to 25% found just once. Receptors originate from a human patient who had a liver transplant. Certain T cells may be donor cells from the graft.

The chain links TRBV6-5 to TRBJ1-3; D is possibly TRBD1 (6 bases). Between the trimmed V and J ends, which lost 0 bases and 4 bases, there was a span of 13 bases. Germline-derived CDR1 and CDR2 are MNHEY and SVGAGI. This CDR3 comprises 16 residues. CDR3 nucleotide sequence: TGTGCCAGCAGTTACTCGAGATGGACAGCCGGAAACACCATATATTTT. It translates to CASSYSRWTAGNTIYF.

This chain links TRBV10-1 with TRBJ1-1, with D perhaps matching TRBD1 (6 bases). The CDR3 has 14 amino acids. Trimming took off 0 bases at V and 4 bases at J, with 9 bases between the two ends. Germline V gene lookup returns CDR1 WNHNN and CDR2 SYGVQD (reference sequence). The CDR3 region is CASSESGGITEAFF. In nucleotides, the CDR3 is TGCGCCAGCAGTGAGTCGGGGGGCATCACTGAAGCTTTCTTT.

In its sample, this clonotype was seen a few times. This chain links TRBV29-1 with TRBJ2-1; D ambiguous. In germline, CDR1 is SQVTM, CDR2 ANQGSEA. CDR3 length equals 13 residues. The V gene lost 7 bases and the J gene lost 3 bases, with 13 bases spanning the gap. CDR3 sequence reads: CSGRDPYYNEQFF. The DNA of the CDR3 is TGCAGCGGACGAGATCCCTACTACAATGAGCAGTTCTTC.

This clonotype is classed as medium-sized. The rearrangement uses TRBV5-4 and TRBJ1-2; D might be TRBD1 (6 bases). Trimming removed 0 bases from V and 1 base from J, with 13 bases in between. The CDR3 is made up of 16 amino acids. Germline V gives CDR1 SGHNT, CDR2 YYREEE (reference sequence). CDR3 amino acids: CASSLAGGVSNYGYTF. CDR3 in DNA: TGTGCCAGCAGCTTGGCCGGGGGCGTAAGTAACTATGGCTACACCTTC.

V usage is TRBV20-1 and J usage is TRBJ1-1; maybe TRBD1 (5 bases). V lost 2 bases and J 1 base, leaving 14 bases between the germline ends. Per germline, CDR1 DFQATT and CDR2 SNEGSKA (reference sequence). This CDR3 region has 15 residues. This chain's CDR3 is CSARNPWDGNTEAFF. CDR3 DNA sequence: TGCAGTGCTAGAAACCCTTGGGACGGGAACACTGAAGCTTTCTTT.

V gene TRBV18 combines with J gene TRBJ1-5; D remains ambiguous. This CDR3 region has 13 residues. Between the trimmed V and J ends, which lost 6 bases and 0 bases, there was a span of 6 bases. CDR1 is KGHSH and CDR2 is LQKENI in the germline V gene. CDR3 nucleotides: TGTGCCAGCTCCCCAAGTAGCAATCAGCCCCAGCATTTT. This translates into CASSPSSNQPQHF.

As for this clonotype: At one end the junction does not follow the germline gene, possibly because of a read error. V is TRBV6-5 and J is TRBJ2-2; D is perhaps TRBD2 (5 bases). Germline loops: CDR1 MNHEY, CDR2 SVGAGI. The CDR3 is 15 residues long. The CDR3 loop reads CASSYSGDTTGELSF. In nucleotides, the CDR3 is TGTGCCAGCAGTTACTCGGGAGATACGACCGGGGAGCTGTCTTTT.

The J gene is TRBJ2-3, the V gene TRBV7-2; possibly TRBD1 or TRBD2 for D (5 bases each). The CDR3 runs to 15 residues. The germline V gene encodes CDR1 SGHTA and CDR2 FQGNSA. The ends were cut back, 1 base at V and 2 bases at J, with 10 bases in the middle. The CDR3 region has the DNA TGTGCCAGCAGCTTAGTAGGGACGGTCACAGATACGCAGTATTTT. As protein: CASSLVGTVTDTQYF.

This clonotype was seen repeatedly, ten times or more. The J gene is TRBJ1-2, the V gene TRBV10-3; D may be TRBD1 (5 bases). The CDR3 totals 14 residues. V lost 7 bases, J lost 6 bases, and 18 bases lay in between. In germline, CDR1 is ENHRY, CDR2 SYGVKD. CDR3 DNA sequence: TGTGCCATCACCCCCGGCAGGGAGGGTGATGGCTACACCTTC. This sequence encodes CAITPGREGDGYTF.

The chain carries TRBV6-6 and TRBJ1-1, with TRBD1 matching over 7 bases. This CDR3 contains 15 residues. The germline CDR1 and CDR2 sequences are MNHNY and SVGAGI (reference sequence). The junction had 9 bases not matched to a gene; V was cut back by 7 bases and J by 1 base. The CDR3 region has the DNA TGTGCCAGCACCCCACCGGGGACAGCGAACACTGAAGCTTTCTTT. The encoded protein is CASTPPGTANTEAFF.

This clonotype was recorded at least ten times. V usage is TRBV19 and J usage is TRBJ1-4; possible D gene TRBD1, 5 bases. Germline loops: CDR1 LNHDA, CDR2 SQIVND (reference sequence). V lost 9 bases and J lost 7, with 15 bases in between. The CDR3 length is 13 residues. The CDR3 DNA reads as TGTGCCAGCTTGGATGAGGGGAGTGAAAAACTGTTTTTT. This gives the protein CASLDEGSEKLFF.

Worth noting for this clonotype: This may stem from a read error, because a much larger clone lies one nucleotide away. V gene TRBV6-2 or TRBV6-3 combines with J gene TRBJ1-2; D is perhaps TRBD1 (5 bases). Germline CDR1 reads MNHEY; CDR2 reads SVGEGT. The CDR3 covers 15 residues. The V and J ends lost 7 bases and 7 bases respectively, with 22 bases between them. CDR3 coding DNA: TGTGCCAGCACATCACGGGGTCAGGGCGTAGTTGGCTACACCTTC. This gives the protein CASTSRGQGVVGYTF.

This clonotype was detected ten times or more. The chain joins TRBV10-3 to TRBJ2-2, with D unclear. Trimming removed 3 bases from V and 4 bases from J, with 15 bases in between. The CDR3 contains 16 residues. The germline V gene encodes CDR1 ENHRY and CDR2 SYGVKD. The chain's CDR3 is CAISDIPSSSTGELFF. The CDR3 DNA follows: TGTGCCATCAGTGATATCCCATCTAGTTCCACCGGGGAGCTGTTTTTT.

V is TRBV7-2 and J is TRBJ2-3; 7 positions match TRBD2. J lost 1 base, V lost 4 bases, and 5 bases had no gene match. Germline-derived CDR1 and CDR2 are SGHTA and FQGNSA. This CDR3 has 15 residues. CDR3 region: CASSSSRGGTDTQYF. The CDR3, as DNA: TGTGCCAGCAGCTCGAGCCGGGGGGGCACAGATACGCAGTATTTT.

In its sample, this clonotype ranks as medium-sized. V is TRBV10-3 and J is TRBJ1-1, with no clear D. This CDR3 is 13 amino acids long. The germline V and J ends were trimmed by 11 bases and 2 bases, with 15 bases remaining between them. Germline loops: CDR1 ENHRY, CDR2 SYGVKD. The CDR3 DNA sequence: TGTGCCGCACTGGGTCGTCCCAACACTGAAGCTTTCTTT. Its protein is CAALGRPNTEAFF.

This clonotype was detected ten times or more. The V and J genes are TRBV19 and TRBJ1-2, with D possibly TRBD1 on 5 matching bases. CDR3 length: 14 amino acids. The V gene lost 3 bases and the J gene lost 3 bases, with 11 bases spanning the gap. The germline V gene has CDR1 LNHDA and CDR2 SQIVND (reference sequence). The CDR3 DNA sequence: TGTGCCAGTAGTATGGGGGATCGGGACTATGGCTACACCTTC. It translates to CASSMGDRDYGYTF.

J is TRBJ2-1 and V is TRBV27, with 9 bases identical to TRBD1. This CDR3 region has 14 residues. V dropped 8 bases and J dropped 5; count of bases not matched to a gene: 7. Germline V gene data show CDR1 as MNHEY and CDR2 as SMNVEV (reference sequence). For the CDR3, the DNA is TGTGCCAGCTTCCGGACAGGGGTGCACAATGAGCAGTTCTTC. Amino acid sequence: CASFRTGVHNEQFF.

At least ten counts were recorded for this clonotype. This chain joins TRBV10-3 and TRBJ1-3; D gene ambiguous. V shed 2 bases and J shed 2 bases, with 4 bases lying between them. CDR3 length equals 13 residues. CDR1 and CDR2 from the germline V gene are ENHRY and SYGVKD. The chain's CDR3 is CAISERTGNTIYF. CDR3 coding DNA: TGTGCCATCAGTGAGAGGACTGGAAACACCATATATTTT.

DNA of the CDR3: TGTGCCAGCGGGTTCATGAACACTGAAGCTTTCTTT. Translating it yields CASGFMNTEAFF. The chain employs TRBV11-1 and TRBJ1-1, with D hard to call. Germline assignment: CDR1 SGHAT and CDR2 FQDESV (reference sequence). The V gene lost 8 bases and the J gene lost 0 bases, with 7 bases spanning the gap. CDR3 size: 12 residues. Supplemented by reference TRBV11-1 and TRBJ1-1, the full variable domain reads EAEVAQSPRYKITEKSQAVAFWCDPISGHATLYWYRQILGQGPELLVQFQDESVVDDSQLPKDRFSAERLKGVDSTLKIQPAELGDSAMYLCASGFMNTEAFFGQGTRLTVV.

This clonotype appeared a few times. The chain uses TRBV6-2 or TRBV6-3 and TRBJ2-3, with 12 bases aligning to TRBD2. The V gene's germline CDR1 is MNHEY and CDR2 SVGEGT. This CDR3 is built from 15 residues. With 6 bases clipped from V and 7 bases from J, the junction kept 8 bases outside the gene matches. CDR3 in DNA: TGTGCCAGCAGCCTACTAGCGGGGGGTCTAAATACGCAGTATTTT. It is translated as CASSLLAGGLNTQYF.

This clonotype came up many times. The genes are TRBV19 and TRBJ1-3; D is uncertain. Per the germline V gene, CDR1 is LNHDA and CDR2 is SQIVND (reference sequence). The CDR3 consists of 14 residues. V lost 4 bases and J 4 bases, leaving 11 bases between the germline ends. The CDR3 bases are TGTGCCAGTAGTACCAGTAGGAGGGGAAACACCATATATTTT. This codes for CASSTSRRGNTIYF.

This clonotype was recorded a few times. J is TRBJ1-2 and V is TRBV6-1, with D possibly being TRBD1 (5 bases). There are 14 residues in the CDR3. V lost 2 bases to trimming and J lost 3 bases, with 10 bases between them. Germline values: CDR1 MNHNS, CDR2 SASEGT. The CDR3 reads CASSESGGYYGYTF. The CDR3 DNA reads as TGTGCCAGCAGTGAATCGGGGGGATACTATGGCTACACCTTC.

This clonotype was counted between two and nine times. V is TRBV5-5 and J is TRBJ1-2, with 8 bases aligning to TRBD1. This CDR3 is 16 amino acids long. Trimming at V came to 4 bases and at J to 7 bases, leaving 15 bases not matched to a gene. Per the germline V gene, CDR1 is SGHKS and CDR2 is YYEKEE (reference sequence). The CDR3 sequence is CASSPTGDIAVGGYTF. DNA of the CDR3: TGTGCCAGCAGCCCGACAGGGGATATCGCAGTGGGTGGCTACACCTTC.

The chain recombines TRBV29-1 with TRBJ1-2; 7 nucleotides line up with TRBD1. Looked up from germline, CDR1 is SQVTM and CDR2 is ANQGSEA. The CDR3 runs 13 residues. Trimming took 4 bases from V and 5 from J; bases not matched to a gene: 7. The CDR3 loop is CSVGGGQPYGYTF. For the CDR3, the DNA is TGCAGCGTTGGGGGGGGACAGCCTTATGGCTACACCTTC.

The chain combines TRBV20-1 with TRBJ1-2, with a weak D call TRBD1 (6 bases). V was cut by 5 bases and J by 1 base, with 14 bases left in between. Germline assignment: CDR1 DFQATT and CDR2 SNEGSKA (reference sequence). CDR3 length: 14 amino acids. CDR3 in DNA: TGCAGTGCTTCGACAGGTCCCCTTAACTATGGCTACACCTTC. Translating it yields CSASTGPLNYGYTF.

This clonotype is deemed medium-sized. This rearrangement joins TRBV27 to TRBJ2-7, with 9 bases identical to TRBD1. The germline CDR1 and CDR2 sequences are MNHEY and SMNVEV (reference sequence). CDR3 length: 15 residues. V shed 3 bases, J shed 3 bases, and the junction held 6 bases outside the gene matches. The CDR3 DNA follows: TGTGCCAGCAGTTTGGGGACAGGGTCCTTCTACGAGCAGTACTTC. Its translation: CASSLGTGSFYEQYF.